Sequencing of this TCR beta chain was carried out in a study of CD8 T cells in ankylosing spondylitis. Concerning this clonotype: Its specificity is unknown.

MiXCR was run by TCRdb on the 5' RACE reads, yielding one entry per CDR3 protein. The top ten hold more than 14% of the sample, which has about 330,000 distinct CDR3 sequences, roughly 8% seen once. Study-level findings and limits: Fewer than 10 highly homologous variants made up a TCR beta motif that seemed to typify ankylosing spondylitis blood.

CDR3 size: 14 residues. V gave up 0 bases and J gave up 1 base, with 6 bases separating them. Germline loops: CDR1 SGHVS, CDR2 FQNEAQ. The sample taken for sequencing was blood, either unsorted or a sorted T cell fraction (not recorded which). This receptor was obtained from a male donor with ankylosing spondylitis. V and J are TRBV7-8 and TRBJ2-5; D unresolved. The CDR3 DNA follows: TGTGCCAGCAGCTTAGCGCTAGTCCAAGAGACCCAGTACTTC. Translation gives CASSLALVQETQYF.